This T cell receptor beta chain was captured by sequencing in a study of shared clonotypes between healthy human individuals. CDR1 and CDR2 from the germline V gene are MDHEN and SYDVKM. V shed 6 bases, J shed 4 bases, and the junction held 1 base outside the gene matches. The CDR3 is 13 residues long. Each subset's genomic DNA was shared equally among a number of immunoSEQ plates. Each PCR replicate run on unsorted PBMC took in about 300 ng DNA, approximately 30,000 T cell genomes. Ten immunoSEQ deep assay plates were used to sequence unsorted PBMC DNA. Per the authors' pipeline: Sequence data from immunoSEQ were junction-only and lacked quality scores; consequently, filtering differed. This table comes from immunoSEQ multiplex PCR, and its TCRdb copy is limited to in-frame clones, with some not included. V and J calls and clone size come straight from that table; D and trimming were deduced from the DNA. Found here are roughly 490,000 clones, 60% to 85% of them singletons; the top ten hold over 10%.

The chain links TRBV28 to TRBJ2-1, with 9 bases matching TRBD2. This TCR was sampled from a woman in her thirties or forties in good health. Some clones in this sample may be carry-over from other donors' samples. Sample: PBMCs. The CDR3 DNA is TGTGCCAGCAGGACTAGCGGTTACAATGAGCAGTTCTTC. Amino acid sequence: CASRTSGYNEQFF.